This TCR beta chain appears in the sequencing data of a study of T cells in Graves' hyperthyroidism and ophthalmopathy. Germline CDR1 MNHNS, CDR2 SASEGT. CDR3 length: 12 residues. Between the trimmed V and J ends, which lost 5 bases and 6 bases, there was a span of 11 bases. The study, taken as a whole, reports: Researchers found most expanded thyroid clonotypes above 0.001 in blood as well.

Template material for amplifying TCR beta CDR3 regions consisted of RNA transcripts. First-round RT-PCR of the TCR CDR3 relied on the HTBI primer set. TCRdb itself ran the multiplex PCR reads through MiXCR, one entry per CDR3 protein. The sample lists roughly 630,000 distinct CDR3 sequences; roughly 14% were seen once. This clonotype came up many times. Its antigen is still unknown. Exclusion followed for patients with uncontrolled infection, other autoimmune disease, pregnancy or lactation. The specimen was blood. The sequence was obtained from a woman in her twenties or thirties with Graves' hyperthyroidism. J is TRBJ2-7 and V is TRBV6-1; either TRBD1 or TRBD2 may fit D (6 bases each). CDR3 in DNA: TGTGCCAGCAGTTACGGGGGCGGCGAGCAGTACTTC. Translation gives CASSYGGGEQYF.